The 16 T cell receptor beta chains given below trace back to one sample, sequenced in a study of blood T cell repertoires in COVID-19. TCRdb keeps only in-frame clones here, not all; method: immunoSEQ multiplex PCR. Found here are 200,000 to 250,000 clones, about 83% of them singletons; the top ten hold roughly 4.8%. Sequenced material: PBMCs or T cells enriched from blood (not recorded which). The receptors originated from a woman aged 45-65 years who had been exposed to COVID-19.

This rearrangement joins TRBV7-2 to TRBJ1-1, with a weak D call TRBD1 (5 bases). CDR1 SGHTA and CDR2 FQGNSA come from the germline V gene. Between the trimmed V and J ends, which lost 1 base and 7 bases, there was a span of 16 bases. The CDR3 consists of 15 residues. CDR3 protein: CASSLVGGTFVEAFF. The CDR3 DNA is TGTGCCAGCAGCTTAGTGGGGGGGACTTTCGTTGAAGCTTTCTTT.

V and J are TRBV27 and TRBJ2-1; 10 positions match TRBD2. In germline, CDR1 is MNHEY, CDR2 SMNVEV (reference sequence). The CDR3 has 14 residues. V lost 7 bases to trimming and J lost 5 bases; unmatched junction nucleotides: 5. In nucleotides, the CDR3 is TGTGCCAGCACCCGGAGCGGGAGGGACAATGAGCAGTTCTTC. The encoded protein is CASTRSGRDNEQFF.

In nucleotides, the CDR3 is TGTGCCAGCAGCTCCCGGGACAGCAACTACGAGCAGTACTTC. This codes for CASSSRDSNYEQYF. The chain employs TRBV7-9 and TRBJ2-7; 7 bases line up with TRBD1. This CDR3 is built from 14 residues. V shed 4 bases and J 3 bases; nucleotides not matched to a gene: 6. Germline lookup yields CDR1 SEHNR and CDR2 FQNEAQ (reference sequence).

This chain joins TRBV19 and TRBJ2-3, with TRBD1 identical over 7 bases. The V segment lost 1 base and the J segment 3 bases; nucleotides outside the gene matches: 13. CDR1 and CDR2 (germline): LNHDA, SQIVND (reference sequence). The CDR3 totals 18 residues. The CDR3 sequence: CASSIAGGTGRPTDTQYF. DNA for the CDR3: TGTGCCAGTAGTATAGCAGGGGGAACTGGGCGTCCGACAGATACGCAGTATTTT.

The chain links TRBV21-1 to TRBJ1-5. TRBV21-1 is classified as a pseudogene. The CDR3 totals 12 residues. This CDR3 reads CASSNTHQPQHF. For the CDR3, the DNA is TGTGCCAGCAGCAATACTCACCAGCCCCAGCATTTT.

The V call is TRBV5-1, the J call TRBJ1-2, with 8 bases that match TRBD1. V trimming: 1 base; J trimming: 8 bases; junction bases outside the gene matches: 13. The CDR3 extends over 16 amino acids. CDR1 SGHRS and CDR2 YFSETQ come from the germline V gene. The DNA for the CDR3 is TGCGCCAGCAGCTTGAGGGAGGGCAGGGGGCGTGGAGGCTACACCTTC. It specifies CASSLREGRGRGGYTF.

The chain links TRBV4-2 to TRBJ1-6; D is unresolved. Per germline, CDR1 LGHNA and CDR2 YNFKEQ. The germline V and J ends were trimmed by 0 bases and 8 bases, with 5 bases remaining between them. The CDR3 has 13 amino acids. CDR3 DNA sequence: TGTGCCAGCAGCCAAGAGCAGTATTCACCCCTCCACTTT. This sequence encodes CASSQEQYSPLHF.

CDR3 nucleotide sequence: TGTGCCAGCAGCGGGGACAGGGGGCCCCGCGATACGCAGTATTTT. Translation gives CASSGDRGPRDTQYF. The chain recombines TRBV9 with TRBJ2-3; 12 nucleotides match TRBD1. CDR1 and CDR2 from the germline V gene are SGDLS and YYNGEE. This CDR3 is 15 amino acids long. The V segment lost 3 bases and the J segment 6 bases; nucleotides outside the gene matches: 5.

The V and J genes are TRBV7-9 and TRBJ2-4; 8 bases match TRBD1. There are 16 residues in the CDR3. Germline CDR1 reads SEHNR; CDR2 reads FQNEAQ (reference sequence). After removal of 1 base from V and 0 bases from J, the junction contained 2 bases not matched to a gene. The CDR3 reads CASSLGQGLAKNIQYF. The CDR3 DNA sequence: TGTGCCAGCAGCTTAGGACAGGGGTTAGCCAAAAACATTCAGTACTTC.

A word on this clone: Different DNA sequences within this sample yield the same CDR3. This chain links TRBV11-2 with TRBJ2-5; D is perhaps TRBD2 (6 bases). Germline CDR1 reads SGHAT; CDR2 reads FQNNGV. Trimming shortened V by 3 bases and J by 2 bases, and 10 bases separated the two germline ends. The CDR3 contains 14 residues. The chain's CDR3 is CASSFPGRQETQYF. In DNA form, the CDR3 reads TGTGCCAGCAGCTTTCCGGGGAGGCAAGAGACCCAGTACTTC.

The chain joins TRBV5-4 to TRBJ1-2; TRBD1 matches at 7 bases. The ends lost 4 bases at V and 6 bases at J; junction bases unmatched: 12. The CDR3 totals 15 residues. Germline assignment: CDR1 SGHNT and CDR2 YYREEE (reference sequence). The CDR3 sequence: CASSLEGGWGNGYTF. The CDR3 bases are TGTGCCAGCAGCCTGGAAGGGGGCTGGGGAAATGGCTACACCTTC.

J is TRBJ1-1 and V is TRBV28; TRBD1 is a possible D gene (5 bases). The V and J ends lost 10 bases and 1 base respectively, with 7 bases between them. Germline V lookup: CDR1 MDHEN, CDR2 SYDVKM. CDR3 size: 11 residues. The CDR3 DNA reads TGTGCCACCGGGGGGAACACTGAAGCTTTCTTT. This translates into CATGGNTEAFF.

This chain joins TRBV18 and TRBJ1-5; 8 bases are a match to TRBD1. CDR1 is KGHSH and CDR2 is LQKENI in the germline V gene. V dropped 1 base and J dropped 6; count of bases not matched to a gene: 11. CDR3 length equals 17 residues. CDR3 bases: TGTGCCAGCTCACCACGGGAAGCAGGGGGCTGGAGTCAGCCCCAGCATTTT. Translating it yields CASSPREAGGWSQPQHF. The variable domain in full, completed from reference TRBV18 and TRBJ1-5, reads NAGVMQNPRHLVRRRGQEARLRCSPMKGHSHVYWYRQLPEEGLKFMVYLQKENIIDESGMPKERFSAEFPKEGPSILRIQQVVRGDSAAYFCASSPREAGGWSQPQHFGDGTRLSIL.

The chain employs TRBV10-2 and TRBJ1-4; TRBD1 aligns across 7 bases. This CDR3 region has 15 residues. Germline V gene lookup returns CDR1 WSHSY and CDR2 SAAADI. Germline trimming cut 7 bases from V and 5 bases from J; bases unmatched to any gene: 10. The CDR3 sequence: CASKTGLGLNEKLFF. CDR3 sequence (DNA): TGCGCCAGCAAGACAGGGTTGGGGTTGAATGAAAAACTGTTTTTT.

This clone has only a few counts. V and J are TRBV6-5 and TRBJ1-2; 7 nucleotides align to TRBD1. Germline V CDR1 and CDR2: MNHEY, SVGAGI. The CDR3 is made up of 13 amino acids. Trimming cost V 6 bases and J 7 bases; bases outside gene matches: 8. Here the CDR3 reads CASSQQGSSGYTF. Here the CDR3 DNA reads TGTGCCAGCAGCCAACAGGGGTCAAGTGGCTACACCTTC.

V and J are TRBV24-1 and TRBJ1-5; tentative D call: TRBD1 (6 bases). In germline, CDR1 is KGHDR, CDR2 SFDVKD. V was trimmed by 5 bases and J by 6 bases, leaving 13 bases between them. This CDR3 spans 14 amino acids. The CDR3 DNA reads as TGTGCCACCAGTGTTAACAGGGTGAGTCAGCCCCAGCATTTT. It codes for CATSVNRVSQPQHF.